This record looks at one T cell receptor beta chain sequence and its context. The sample has other DNA sequences that encode this CDR3 too. Germline CDR1 reads SGDLS; CDR2 reads YYNGEE. The V and J ends lost 2 bases and 2 bases, in that order; junction bases with no gene match: 0. The CDR3 sequence is 13 residues long. Original processing notes: Reference gene primer amplification yielded estimated nucleated cell counts. Clones were read by immunoSEQ multiplex PCR, and TCRdb kept only the in-frame ones, dropping some. V, J and clone size were drawn from that table, and D and trimming were deduced from the DNA. This sample yields a few hundred thousand clones, of which 80% to 90% are seen a single time; around 4.5% belongs to the top ten. The data are from a study of blood T cell repertoires in COVID-19. Looking at the study overall: Both acute and convalescent COVID-19 samples were obtained from the United States, Italy and Spain. T cells, B-cell-depleted T cells, or PBMCs provided the cDNA or gDNA that served as material.

Membership in each cohort depended on participant-reported clinical history. This sequence originates from a woman in her 30s who had been exposed to COVID-19. The sequenced material came from PBMCs or T cells enriched from blood (not recorded which). This sequence joins TRBV9 and TRBJ1-2, with 7 bases that match TRBD1. CDR3 nucleotides: TGTGCCAGCAGCGTGACAGGGAACTATGGCTACACCTTC. This sequence encodes CASSVTGNYGYTF.